Presented here are 4 T cell receptor beta chains from one specimen sequenced in a study of CD8 T cells in ankylosing spondylitis. TCRdb recomputed calls from the 5' RACE reads with MiXCR, one row per CDR3 protein. The profile shows 300,000 to 400,000 distinct CDR3 sequences, roughly 22% of them singletons. Sequencing used blood, either unsorted or a sorted T cell fraction (not recorded which). The source is a male donor with ankylosing spondylitis or in good health (not recorded which).

The chain joins TRBV6-5 to TRBJ1-4; D gene unclear. CDR3 length: 14 residues. V was cut by 1 base and J by 5 bases, with 8 bases left in between. CDR1 is MNHEY, CDR2 SVGAGI, per germline. CDR3 amino acids: CASSYYRANEKLFF. As DNA, the CDR3 is TGTGCCAGCAGTTACTATCGGGCGAATGAAAAACTGTTTTTT.

The chain carries TRBV20-1 and TRBJ1-1; D perhaps matches TRBD1 (5 bases). Germline CDR1 is DFQATT and CDR2 is SNEGSKA (reference sequence). V shed 5 bases and J shed 9 bases, with 16 bases lying between them. This CDR3 is built from 12 residues. CDR3 amino acids: CSAWGGAGKAFF. CDR3 DNA sequence: TGCAGTGCTTGGGGAGGGGCAGGGAAAGCTTTCTTT.

This clonotype appeared a few times. V and J are TRBV18 and TRBJ2-6; D gene uncertain. Germline CDR1 KGHSH, CDR2 LQKENI. CDR3 length: 15 residues. V gave up 2 bases and J gave up 6 bases, with 11 bases separating them. The CDR3 DNA reads TGTGCCAGCTCACCAGGGGTCGCGGCGGCCAACGTCCTGACTTTC. This translates into CASSPGVAAANVLTF. Full variable domain (missing parts from reference TRBV18 and TRBJ2-6): NAGVMQNPRHLVRRRGQEARLRCSPMKGHSHVYWYRQLPEEGLKFMVYLQKENIIDESGMPKERFSAEFPKEGPSILRIQQVVRGDSAAYFCASSPGVAAANVLTFGAGSRLTVL.

There are a few counts of this clonotype. The J gene is TRBJ2-2, the V gene TRBV4-1, with D hard to call. V shed 3 bases and J shed 2 bases, with 4 bases lying between them. Germline V gene lookup returns CDR1 MGHRA and CDR2 YSYEKL. CDR3 length: 13 amino acids. CDR3: CASSHENTGELFF. In nucleotides, the CDR3 is TGCGCCAGCAGCCATGAAAACACCGGGGAGCTGTTTTTT.